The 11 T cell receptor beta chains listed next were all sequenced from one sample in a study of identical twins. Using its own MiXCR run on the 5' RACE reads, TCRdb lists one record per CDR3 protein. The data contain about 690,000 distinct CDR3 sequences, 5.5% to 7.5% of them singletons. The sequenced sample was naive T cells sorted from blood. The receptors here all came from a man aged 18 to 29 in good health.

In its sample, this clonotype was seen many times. Written as DNA, the CDR3 is TGCGCCAGCAGCGCGAGGGCGACGTATCAGCCCCAGCATTTT. Protein sequence: CASSARATYQPQHF. The chain recombines TRBV4-3 with TRBJ1-5; D ambiguous. The V end was cut by 5 bases, the J end by 5 bases, with 13 bases between. Germline values: CDR1 LGHNA, CDR2 YSLEER. The CDR3 extends over 14 amino acids.

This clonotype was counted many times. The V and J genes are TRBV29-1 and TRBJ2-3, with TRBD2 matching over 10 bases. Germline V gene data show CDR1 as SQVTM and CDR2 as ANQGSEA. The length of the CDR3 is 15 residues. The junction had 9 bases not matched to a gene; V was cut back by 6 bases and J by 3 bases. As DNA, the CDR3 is TGCAGCGTGACCCCAGCGGGAGGGCCTACAGATACGCAGTATTTT. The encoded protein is CSVTPAGGPTDTQYF.

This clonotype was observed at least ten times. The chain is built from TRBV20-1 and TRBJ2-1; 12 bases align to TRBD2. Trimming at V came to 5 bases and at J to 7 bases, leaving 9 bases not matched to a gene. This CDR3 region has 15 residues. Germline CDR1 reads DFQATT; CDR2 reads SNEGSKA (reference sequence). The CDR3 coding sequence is TGCAGTGCTCCAAAGACTAGCGGGAGTGGGAATGAGCAGTTCTTC. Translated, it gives CSAPKTSGSGNEQFF.

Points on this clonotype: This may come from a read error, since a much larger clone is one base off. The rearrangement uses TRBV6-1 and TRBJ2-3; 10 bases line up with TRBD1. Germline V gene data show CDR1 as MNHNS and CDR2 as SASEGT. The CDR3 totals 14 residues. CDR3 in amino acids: CASNRDRGTDPQYF. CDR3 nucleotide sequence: TGTGCCAGCAACCGGGACAGGGGCACAGATCCGCAGTATTTT.

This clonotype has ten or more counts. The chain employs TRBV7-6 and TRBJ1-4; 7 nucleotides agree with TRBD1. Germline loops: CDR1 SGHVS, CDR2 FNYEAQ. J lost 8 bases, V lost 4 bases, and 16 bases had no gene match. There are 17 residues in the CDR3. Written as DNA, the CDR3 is TGTGCCAGCAGCTCCTCTGGAAACGACAGGGCGGGAGAAAAACTGTTTTTT. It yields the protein CASSSSGNDRAGEKLFF.

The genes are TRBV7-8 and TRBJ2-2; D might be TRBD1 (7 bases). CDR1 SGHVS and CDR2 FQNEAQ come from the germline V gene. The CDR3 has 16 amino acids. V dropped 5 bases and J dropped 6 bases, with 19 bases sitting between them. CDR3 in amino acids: CASSPQGGTAAGELFF. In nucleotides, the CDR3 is TGTGCCAGCAGCCCACAAGGCGGGACAGCCGCCGGGGAGCTGTTTTTT.

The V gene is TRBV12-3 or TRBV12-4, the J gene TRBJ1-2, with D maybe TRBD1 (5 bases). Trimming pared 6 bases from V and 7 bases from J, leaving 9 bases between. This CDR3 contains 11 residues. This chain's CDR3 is CASSLRVGYTF. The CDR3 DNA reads TGTGCCAGCAGCCTCAGGGTTGGCTACACCTTC.

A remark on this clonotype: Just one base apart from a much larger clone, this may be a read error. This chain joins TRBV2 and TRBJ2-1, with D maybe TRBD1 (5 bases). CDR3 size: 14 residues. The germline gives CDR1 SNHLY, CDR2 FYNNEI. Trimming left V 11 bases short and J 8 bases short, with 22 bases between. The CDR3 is CAGKETAPSHEQFF. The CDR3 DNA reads TGTGCCGGCAAGGAGACAGCTCCATCCCATGAGCAGTTCTTC.

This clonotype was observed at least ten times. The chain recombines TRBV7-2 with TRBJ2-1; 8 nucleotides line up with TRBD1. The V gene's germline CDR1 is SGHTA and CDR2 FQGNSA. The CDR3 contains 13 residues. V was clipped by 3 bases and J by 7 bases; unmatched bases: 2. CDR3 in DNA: TGTGCCAGCAGCTTTACAGGGGGGAATGAGCAGTTCTTC. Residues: CASSFTGGNEQFF.

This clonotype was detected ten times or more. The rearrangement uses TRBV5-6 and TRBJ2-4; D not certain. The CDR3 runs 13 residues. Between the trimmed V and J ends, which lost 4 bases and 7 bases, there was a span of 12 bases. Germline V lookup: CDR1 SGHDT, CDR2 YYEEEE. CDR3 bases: TGTGCCAGCAGCGGTAGTGCAGTGAACATTCAGTACTTC. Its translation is CASSGSAVNIQYF.

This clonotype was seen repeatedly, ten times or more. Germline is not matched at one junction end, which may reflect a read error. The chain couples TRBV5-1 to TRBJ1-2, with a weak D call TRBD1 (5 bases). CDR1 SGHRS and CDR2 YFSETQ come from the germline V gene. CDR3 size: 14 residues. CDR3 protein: CASSLSGTVQIAVF. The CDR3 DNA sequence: TGCGCCAGCAGCCTTTCCGGGACGGTACAGATTGCAGTCTTC. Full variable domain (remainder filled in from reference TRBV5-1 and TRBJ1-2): KAGVTQTPRYLIKTRGQQVTLSCSPISGHRSVSWYQQTPGQGLQFLFEYFSETQRNKGNFPGRFSGRQFSNSRSEMNVSTLELGDSALYLCASSLSGTVQIAVFGSGTRLTVV.